What follows are 32 T cell receptor beta chains derived from one specimen sequenced in a study of cytomegalovirus exposure and HLA in healthy donors. PCR used 60 Vbeta primers and 13 Jbeta primers. Sequencing used immunoSEQ multiplex PCR; TCRdb keeps in-frame clones, though not all of them. The data show approximately 120,000 clones, about 81% seen once. Sequenced material: PBMCs. The receptors were sampled from a woman in her twenties or thirties in good health and CMV-seronegative.

V gene TRBV28 combines with J gene TRBJ2-1, with TRBD1 identical over 7 bases. The CDR3 is 15 residues long. CDR1 and CDR2 (germline): MDHEN, SYDVKM. Germline trimming cut 6 bases from V and 8 bases from J; bases unmatched to any gene: 13. The CDR3 spells CASSRPPTGDDEQFF. CDR3 nucleotide sequence: TGTGCCAGCAGCCGTCCGCCTACAGGGGACGATGAGCAGTTCTTC.

The chain links TRBV11-3 to TRBJ2-2, with 8 bases that match TRBD2. The ends lost 6 bases at V and 4 bases at J; junction bases unmatched: 7. The CDR3 runs to 15 residues. Germline loops: CDR1 SGHNT, CDR2 YENEEA. The CDR3 nucleotides read TGTGCCAGCAGACGAGCGGGAGACCGCACCGGGGAGCTGTTTTTT. Its protein product is CASRRAGDRTGELFF.

This clone was found a few times. V gene TRBV18 combines with J gene TRBJ2-2; maybe TRBD2 (6 bases). This CDR3 spans 14 amino acids. Germline lookup yields CDR1 KGHSH and CDR2 LQKENI. V dropped 3 bases and J dropped 4 bases, with 9 bases sitting between them. This CDR3 is CASSPDYTTGELFF. The CDR3 DNA is TGTGCCAGCTCACCGGACTACACCACCGGGGAGCTGTTTTTT.

The chain recombines TRBV4-2 with TRBJ2-7; D is uncertain. The CDR3 consists of 15 residues. Germline V gene lookup returns CDR1 LGHNA and CDR2 YNFKEQ. V gave up 0 bases and J gave up 0 bases, with 9 bases separating them. CDR3 sequence reads: CASSQETRSSYEQYF. The CDR3 coding sequence is TGTGCCAGCAGCCAAGAAACCCGGTCCTCCTACGAGCAGTACTTC.

The sample holds a few counts of this clone. The chain has TRBV6-1 and TRBJ2-5; D perhaps matches TRBD2 (5 bases). The CDR3 consists of 13 residues. The V gene's germline CDR1 is MNHNS and CDR2 SASEGT. Trimming pared 10 bases from V and 2 bases from J, leaving 14 bases between. The CDR3 loop is CATRGLGQETQYF. In nucleotides, the CDR3 is TGTGCCACCCGCGGGTTGGGGCAAGAGACCCAGTACTTC.

The chain is built from TRBV4-1 and TRBJ2-3; D gene unclear. This CDR3 is 16 amino acids long. CDR1 MGHRA and CDR2 YSYEKL come from the germline V gene. V was cut by 0 bases and J by 3 bases, with 13 bases left in between. The chain's CDR3 is CASSQDAARPTDTQYF. Here the CDR3 DNA reads TGCGCCAGCAGCCAAGATGCGGCTAGGCCTACAGATACGCAGTATTTT.

This clone was detected a few times. The V call is TRBV2, the J call TRBJ2-1; D remains unclear. V shed 3 bases and J shed 4 bases, with 4 bases lying between them. The CDR3 runs to 12 residues. The germline V gene has CDR1 SNHLY and CDR2 FYNNEI. For the CDR3, the DNA is TGTGCCAGCAGTGATCCTTACAATGAGCAGTTCTTC. Residues: CASSDPYNEQFF.

V and J are TRBV7-8 and TRBJ1-1; a possible D gene is TRBD1 (5 bases). V was pared by 0 bases and J by 0 bases, with 11 bases between. Germline V gene data show CDR1 as SGHVS and CDR2 as FQNEAQ. This CDR3 is 16 amino acids long. CDR3 in DNA: TGTGCCAGCAGCTTAGCTGGGGCTTTGGTGAACACTGAAGCTTTCTTT. It specifies CASSLAGALVNTEAFF.

The chain uses TRBV4-2 and TRBJ1-1, with 9 bases aligning to TRBD1. The V and J ends lost 6 bases and 1 base, in that order; junction bases with no gene match: 3. Germline V gene data show CDR1 as LGHNA and CDR2 as YNFKEQ. This CDR3 region has 14 residues. The CDR3 region has the DNA TGTGCCAGCAGACGACAGGGGGGGAACACTGAAGCTTTCTTT. Its protein product is CASRRQGGNTEAFF.

The rearrangement links TRBV7-9 to TRBJ2-7, with 8 bases lining up with TRBD1. The J segment lost 2 bases and the V segment lost 2 bases, leaving 2 bases of the junction unmatched. The CDR3 is 14 amino acids. Germline assignment: CDR1 SEHNR and CDR2 FQNEAQ (reference sequence). CDR3 protein: CASSLQDRAYEQYF. Written as DNA, the CDR3 is TGTGCCAGCAGCTTACAGGACAGGGCCTACGAGCAGTACTTC.

V is TRBV19 and J is TRBJ1-6, with 7 bases aligning to TRBD1. This CDR3 has 16 amino acids. J was trimmed by 5 bases and V by 5 bases; bases with no gene match: 9. Germline V lookup: CDR1 LNHDA, CDR2 SQIVND (reference sequence). The CDR3 protein is CASSAGGTAHNSPLHF. The CDR3 DNA sequence: TGTGCCAGTAGTGCGGGGGGGACAGCTCATAATTCACCCCTCCACTTT.

The chain is built from TRBV4-1 and TRBJ1-2; the D is unclear. Germline V lookup: CDR1 MGHRA, CDR2 YSYEKL. V was clipped by 0 bases and J by 0 bases, with 8 bases between them. CDR3 size: 15 residues. CDR3 coding DNA: TGCGCCAGCAGCCAAGATCCCATTGCTAACTATGGCTACACCTTC. Its translation is CASSQDPIANYGYTF.

The chain uses TRBV19 and TRBJ2-1, with 15 nucleotides matching TRBD2. The CDR3 totals 17 residues. From germline, CDR1 is LNHDA and CDR2 SQIVND (reference sequence). V gave up 3 bases and J gave up 4 bases; unmatched junction bases: 4. The CDR3 DNA is TGTGCCAGTAGTATCCTTGGACTAGCGGGGGGGTACAATGAGCAGTTCTTC. Amino acid sequence: CASSILGLAGGYNEQFF.

The CDR3 coding sequence is TGCGCCAGCAGCCAAGCCCCACAGGGGGCTGGGGAGACCCAGTACTTC. This encodes CASSQAPQGAGETQYF. The chain is built from TRBV4-1 and TRBJ2-5; 9 bases are a match to TRBD1. This CDR3 has 16 residues. Germline CDR1 and CDR2: MGHRA and YSYEKL. J gave up 5 bases and V 1 base, and 8 bases lay outside the gene matches.

CDR3 amino acids: CASSLDGAYEQYF. CDR3 coding DNA: TGTGCCAGCAGCTTAGATGGAGCCTACGAGCAGTACTTC. The V and J genes are TRBV11-3 and TRBJ2-7; D call uncertain. There are 13 residues in the CDR3. Trimming shortened V by 0 bases and J by 2 bases, and 5 bases separated the two germline ends. Germline V gene lookup returns CDR1 SGHNT and CDR2 YENEEA.

V and J are TRBV7-9 and TRBJ1-6; the D is unclear. CDR1 is SEHNR, CDR2 FQNEAQ, per germline (reference sequence). The CDR3 is 14 residues long. The V and J ends lost 4 bases and 4 bases respectively, with 8 bases between them. The CDR3 protein is CASSSGRYNSPLHF. The CDR3 nucleotides are TGTGCCAGCAGCTCCGGGAGGTATAATTCACCCCTCCACTTT.

CDR3 DNA sequence: TGCGCCAGCAGCCTCGGGACAGTCTCCTACAATGAGCAGTTCTTC. Encoded protein: CASSLGTVSYNEQFF. The chain joins TRBV5-1 to TRBJ2-1; 7 nucleotides match TRBD1. The CDR3 spans 15 residues. Per germline, CDR1 SGHRS and CDR2 YFSETQ. After removal of 4 bases from V and 0 bases from J, the junction contained 4 bases not matched to a gene. The full variable domain, completed using reference TRBV5-1 and TRBJ2-1, is KAGVTQTPRYLIKTRGQQVTLSCSPISGHRSVSWYQQTPGQGLQFLFEYFSETQRNKGNFPGRFSGRQFSNSRSEMNVSTLELGDSALYLCASSLGTVSYNEQFFGPGTRLTVL.

The chain couples TRBV4-1 to TRBJ1-3; D not certain. Between the trimmed V and J ends, which lost 1 base and 4 bases, there was a span of 14 bases. The CDR3 consists of 16 residues. Germline CDR1 MGHRA, CDR2 YSYEKL. The CDR3 nucleotides read TGCGCCAGCAGCCAAGCGAGGCCTGGCCGGGGAAACACCATATATTTT. This encodes CASSQARPGRGNTIYF.

This chain uses TRBV2 with TRBJ1-1, with a weak D call TRBD1 (5 bases). CDR3 length equals 16 residues. Trimming stripped 0 bases from V and 0 bases from J, with 11 bases between. CDR1 is SNHLY, CDR2 FYNNEI, per germline. CDR3 sequence (DNA): TGTGCCAGCAGTGAAGCGGGGCACAAGGTGAACACTGAAGCTTTCTTT. The encoded protein is CASSEAGHKVNTEAFF.

The genes are TRBV10-3 and TRBJ2-1; 9 nucleotides agree with TRBD2. The length of the CDR3 is 17 residues. Germline V gene sequence: CDR1 ENHRY, CDR2 SYGVKD. The V gene end was trimmed by 5 bases and the J gene end by 2 bases; junction bases not matched to a gene: 10. The CDR3 DNA is TGTGCCATCAGTCGGGTTTTAGCGGGAGACCCCTACAATGAGCAGTTCTTC. Its protein is CAISRVLAGDPYNEQFF.

Here the CDR3 reads CASGFDRAYEQYF. The CDR3 bases are TGTGCTAGTGGTTTTGACAGGGCCTACGAGCAGTACTTC. J is TRBJ2-7 and V is TRBV12-5; the match to TRBD1 covers 7 bases. The CDR3 spans 13 residues. V gave up 3 bases and J gave up 2 bases; unmatched junction bases: 1. The germline V gene has CDR1 LGHNT and CDR2 FRNRAP. The full variable domain, in which reference TRBV12-5 and TRBJ2-7 provide the parts outside the CDR3, is DARVTQTPRHKVTEMGQEVTMRCQPILGHNTVFWYRQTMMQGLELLAYFRNRAPLDDSGMPKDRFSAEMPDATLATLKIQPSEPRDSAVYFCASGFDRAYEQYFGPGTRLTVT.

This clone appeared a single time. This chain joins TRBV29-1 and TRBJ1-2; 9 bases are a match to TRBD1. CDR3 length: 13 amino acids. Germline V gives CDR1 SQVTM, CDR2 ANQGSEA. Trimming at V came to 7 bases and at J to 4 bases, leaving 7 bases not matched to a gene. The CDR3 here is CSADPDRGYGYTF. CDR3 DNA sequence: TGCAGCGCCGACCCGGACAGGGGCTATGGCTACACCTTC.

The rearrangement uses TRBV27 and TRBJ1-2; 11 bases line up with TRBD1. This CDR3 is built from 15 residues. CDR1 and CDR2 (germline): MNHEY, SMNVEV (reference sequence). The ends lost 6 bases at V and 7 bases at J; junction bases unmatched: 10. In DNA, the CDR3 is TGTGCCAGCAGGTCCGGGGGGACAGGGGGTTTTGGCTACACCTTC. This gives the protein CASRSGGTGGFGYTF.

This chain uses TRBV7-9 with TRBJ2-5; D might be TRBD2 (5 bases). The CDR3 covers 15 residues. Trimming took 5 bases from V and 4 from J, leaving 17 bases between them. Germline V gene data show CDR1 as SEHNR and CDR2 as FQNEAQ (reference sequence). This chain's CDR3 is CASSVSMRAGETQYF. CDR3 DNA: TGTGCCAGCAGCGTATCAATGCGGGCGGGAGAGACCCAGTACTTC.

The V and J genes are TRBV4-1 and TRBJ2-4, with a possible D match to TRBD1 (5 bases). CDR3 length: 14 residues. CDR1 MGHRA and CDR2 YSYEKL come from the germline V gene. The V and J ends lost 0 bases and 7 bases respectively, with 10 bases between them. CDR3 coding DNA: TGCGCCAGCAGCCAAGATTGGGGCAATAACATTCAGTACTTC. Protein product: CASSQDWGNNIQYF.

This chain links TRBV11-2 with TRBJ1-1, with D perhaps TRBD1 (6 bases). From germline, CDR1 is SGHAT and CDR2 FQNNGV. V lost 2 bases and J lost 5, with 15 bases in between. The CDR3 has 15 residues. The CDR3: CASSLPHTGITEAFF. The CDR3, as DNA: TGTGCCAGCAGCTTACCTCACACAGGGATAACTGAAGCTTTCTTT.

This sequence joins TRBV4-1 and TRBJ2-3; TRBD1 is a possible D gene (6 bases). Germline V gene data show CDR1 as MGHRA and CDR2 as YSYEKL. V shed 6 bases and J shed 4 bases, with 17 bases lying between them. The CDR3 consists of 15 residues. This CDR3 is CASRPTGLGADTQYF. The CDR3, as DNA: TGCGCCAGCAGACCTACAGGGTTGGGCGCAGATACGCAGTATTTT.

The chain couples TRBV19 to TRBJ1-2; D unclear. Germline CDR1 LNHDA, CDR2 SQIVND (reference sequence). V was clipped by 3 bases and J by 8 bases, with 16 bases between them. There are 14 residues in the CDR3. CDR3 nucleotide sequence: TGTGCCAGTAGTATCAATACGGAGGCCCAAGGCTACACCTTC. Its translation is CASSINTEAQGYTF. Together with reference TRBV19 and TRBJ1-2, the CDR3 gives the full variable domain: DGGITQSPKYLFRKEGQNVTLSCEQNLNHDAMYWYRQDPGQGLRLIYYSQIVNDFQKGDIAEGYSVSREKKESFPLTVTSAQKNPTAFYLCASSINTEAQGYTFGSGTRLTVV.

J is TRBJ2-7 and V is TRBV5-4; a weak D match, TRBD1 (7 bases). CDR3 length equals 15 residues. Per the germline V gene, CDR1 is SGHNT and CDR2 is YYREEE (reference sequence). Trimming took off 0 bases at V and 2 bases at J, with 12 bases between the two ends. The CDR3 nucleotides read TGTGCCAGCAGCTTGGGCGGGACAGCAACCTACGAGCAGTACTTC. Its translation: CASSLGGTATYEQYF.

This chain joins TRBV7-2 and TRBJ1-3; the D is unclear. Trimming stripped 0 bases from V and 1 base from J, with 19 bases between. This CDR3 contains 19 residues. Germline V gene data show CDR1 as SGHTA and CDR2 as FQGNSA. Here the CDR3 reads CASSLARPSLAGSGNTIYF. The CDR3 DNA reads TGTGCCAGCAGCTTAGCGCGGCCATCCTTGGCGGGTTCTGGAAACACCATATATTTT.

This clone was counted a single time. The V call is TRBV11-1, the J call TRBJ1-4, with 7 bases lining up with TRBD1. V shed 6 bases, J shed 3 bases, and the junction held 4 bases outside the gene matches. The CDR3 has 14 residues. Looked up from germline, CDR1 is SGHAT and CDR2 is FQDESV (reference sequence). DNA of the CDR3: TGTGCCAGCAGTTCCGGGACAGCTAATGAAAAACTGTTTTTT. Its protein product is CASSSGTANEKLFF.

The chain recombines TRBV27 with TRBJ2-7; 7 nucleotides line up with TRBD1. The CDR3 is 17 amino acids. Germline V gene lookup returns CDR1 MNHEY and CDR2 SMNVEV (reference sequence). The V segment lost 2 bases and the J segment 2 bases; nucleotides outside the gene matches: 12. In DNA form, the CDR3 reads TGTGCCAGCAGTTTAGATAACAGGGGTCAAATCCCCTACGAGCAGTACTTC. Protein sequence: CASSLDNRGQIPYEQYF.